The entry below describes one TCR beta chain. There is no known antigen for this receptor. No much larger clone is present one base from it, and per-base qualities are unavailable. The germline V gene (reference sequence) yields SEHNR for CDR1 and FQNEAQ for CDR2. Germline trimming: 4 bases from V, 1 base from J; junction bases outside gene matches: 13. The CDR3 holds 19 amino acids from the cysteine to the phenylalanine. The sequence is cut down to CDR3 DNA, 57 bases in frame from base 1. The immunoSEQ Assay, a bias-controlled multiplex PCR, was used to amplify TCRbeta CDR3 regions from genomic DNA. From the authors' description of their analysis: The number of nucleated cells in each sample was estimated from the amplification of reference gene primers within the assay. To quantify the absolute abundance of each unique TCRbeta CDR3 rearrangement, sequence reads were collapsed and filtered. For each sample, productive Simpson clonality was calculated as the square root of Simpson's diversity index across productive rearrangements. TCRdb took over this immuneACCESS table, retaining in-frame rearrangements with V and J assigned. Such tables are incomplete; in checked studies, under half of the missing clones stem from an unresolved V gene, and the remainder is unexplained. D and trimming come from the DNA, and the V and J calls and clone size come from that table. Here the sample has fewer than 400,000 clones; approximately 87% occur a single time. The ten largest account for about 10% of the sample.

This entry belongs to a study of blood T cell repertoires in COVID-19 (dated by TCRdb to about 2020). With regard to the full study: Samples covering the acute and convalescent phases of COVID-19 were provided by collaborators in the United States, Italy and Spain. The prospective study material was composed of cDNA or gDNA derived from T cells, B-cell-depleted T cells, or PBMCs. Sample metadata almost always included a de-identified subject ID, COVID-19 status, age in years and sex. The dataset comprised deeply sampled blood TCRbeta repertoires from subjects exposed to, actively infected with, or recovered from COVID-19. Where available, HLA class I and class II types were obtained from metadata supplied by the sample provider rather than from assay-based typing. The samples were drawn from the first 160 participants of the ongoing ImmuneRACE study and from over 950 subjects provided by 6 global collaborators. The repertoires were made available in a free public database intended to serve as a resource for research on the immune response to SARS-CoV-2.

In the prospective study, participants were about 18 to 95 years old, resided in about 25 geographic areas of the United States, and were enrolled through a virtual design. In the prospective study, cohorts were assigned on the basis of participant-reported clinical history obtained from a screening survey and a study questionnaire. ImmuneRACE Cohort 3 recovered participants were defined by two consecutive negative NP/OP PCR tests, healthcare professional clearance, or symptom resolution. Each participant in the prospective study had whole blood, serum and a nasopharyngeal or oropharyngeal swab collected by mobile phlebotomists. Over an approximately 2-month period, participants in the prospective study had the option of providing additional blood draws and questionnaires. Before DNA extraction, prospective study blood samples were shipped either frozen or at room temperature. The investigation overall reported the following: The quantity of clinical and demographic metadata differed by source and by participant and was supplied without curation.

The chain was built from TRBV7-9 and TRBJ2-2; 9 bases in the middle match TRBD2. This clonotype was obtained from a woman aged 45-65 years who had recovered from COVID-19. Source material: PBMCs or T cells enriched from blood (not recorded which). The encoded CDR3 is CASSSTFVGSGGNTGELFF. The DNA is as follows: TGTGCCAGCAGCTCCACTTTTGTTGGTAGCGGGGGGAACACCGGGGAGCTGTTTTTT.